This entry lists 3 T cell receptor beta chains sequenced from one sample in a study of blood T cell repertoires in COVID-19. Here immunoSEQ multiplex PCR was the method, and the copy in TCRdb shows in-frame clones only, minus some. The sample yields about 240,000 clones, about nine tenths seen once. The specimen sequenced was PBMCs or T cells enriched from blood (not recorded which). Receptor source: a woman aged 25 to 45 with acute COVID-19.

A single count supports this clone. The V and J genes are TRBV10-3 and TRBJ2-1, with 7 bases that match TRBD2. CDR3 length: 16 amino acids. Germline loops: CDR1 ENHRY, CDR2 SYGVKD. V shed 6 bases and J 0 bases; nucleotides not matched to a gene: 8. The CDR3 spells CAIRAPTGGSYNEQFF. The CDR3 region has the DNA TGTGCCATCAGGGCTCCAACGGGGGGCTCCTACAATGAGCAGTTCTTC.

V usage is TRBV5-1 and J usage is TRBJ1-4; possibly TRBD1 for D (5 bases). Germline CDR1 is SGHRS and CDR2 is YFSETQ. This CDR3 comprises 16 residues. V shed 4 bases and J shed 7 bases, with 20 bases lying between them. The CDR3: CASSPRRDRGGEKLFF. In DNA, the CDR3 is TGCGCCAGCAGCCCGCGACGGGACCGCGGGGGTGAAAAACTGTTTTTT.

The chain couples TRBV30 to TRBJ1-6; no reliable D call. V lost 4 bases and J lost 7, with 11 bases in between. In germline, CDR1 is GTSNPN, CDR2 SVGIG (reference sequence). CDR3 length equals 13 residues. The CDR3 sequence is CAWNGMTNSPLHF. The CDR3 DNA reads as TGTGCCTGGAACGGGATGACGAATTCACCCCTCCACTTT.